The text below deals with one T cell receptor beta chain. Its target is not known. The sample comes from a study of cytomegalovirus exposure and HLA in healthy donors. Study overall: Clustering assigned over 70% of the approximately 400 genotyped donors to the Caucasian-associated ancestry cluster. Whole-study findings and limits: Diagnosis of cytomegalovirus status made by the classifier reportedly showed high specificity and sensitivity.

With 60 Vbeta and 13 Jbeta primers, the PCR was carried out. Using immunoSEQ multiplex PCR, the repertoire was profiled, and TCRdb retains in-frame clones only, with some absent. The sample consists of roughly 100,000 clones, 60% to 85% of them appearing once. Germline V gene sequence: CDR1 MNHNS, CDR2 SASEGT. CDR3 size: 16 residues. V was clipped by 0 bases and J by 5 bases; unmatched bases: 8. Sequenced input: PBMCs. The sequence derives from a male donor in good health and CMV-seronegative. The chain employs TRBV6-1 and TRBJ2-7; 9 bases align to TRBD1. CDR3 in amino acids: CASSEARTGQGHEQYF. Written as DNA, the CDR3 is TGTGCCAGCAGTGAAGCGCGCACGGGACAGGGACACGAGCAGTACTTC.